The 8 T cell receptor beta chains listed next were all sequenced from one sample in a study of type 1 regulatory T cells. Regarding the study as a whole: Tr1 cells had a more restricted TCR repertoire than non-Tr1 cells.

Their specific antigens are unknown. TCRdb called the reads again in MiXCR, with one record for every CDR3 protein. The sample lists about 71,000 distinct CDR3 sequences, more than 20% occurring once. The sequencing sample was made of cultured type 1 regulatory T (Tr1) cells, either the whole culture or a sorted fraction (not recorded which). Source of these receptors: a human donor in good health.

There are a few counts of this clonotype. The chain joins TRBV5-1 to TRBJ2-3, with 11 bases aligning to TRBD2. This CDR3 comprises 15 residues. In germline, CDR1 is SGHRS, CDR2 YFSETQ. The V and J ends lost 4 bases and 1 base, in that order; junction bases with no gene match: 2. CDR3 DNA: TGCGCCAGCAGCCCGGGACTAGCGGGCACAGATACGCAGTATTTT. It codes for CASSPGLAGTDTQYF.

In DNA, the CDR3 is TGTGCCAGCAGCTTAGGAGCAGTTTCTTCCCAGCATTTT. Translating gives CASSLGAVSSQHF. V is TRBV7-3 and J is TRBJ1-5; the D is unclear. V lost 2 bases, J lost 11 bases, and 13 bases lay in between. CDR3 length: 13 residues. Germline CDR1 and CDR2: SGHTA and FQGTGA.

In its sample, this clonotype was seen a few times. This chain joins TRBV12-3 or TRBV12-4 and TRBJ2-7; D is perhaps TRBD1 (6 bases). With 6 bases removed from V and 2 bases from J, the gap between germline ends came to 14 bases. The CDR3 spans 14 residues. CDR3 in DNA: TGTGCCAGCAGCACCAGGGGTTTTACCTACGAGCAGTACTTC. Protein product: CASSTRGFTYEQYF.

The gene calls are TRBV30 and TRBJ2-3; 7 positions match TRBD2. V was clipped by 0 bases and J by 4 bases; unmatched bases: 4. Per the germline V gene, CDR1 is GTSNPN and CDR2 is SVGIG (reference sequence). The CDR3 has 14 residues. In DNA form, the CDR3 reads TGTGCCTGGAGTGTAGGCGGGAGCGCAGATACGCAGTATTTT. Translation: CAWSVGGSADTQYF.

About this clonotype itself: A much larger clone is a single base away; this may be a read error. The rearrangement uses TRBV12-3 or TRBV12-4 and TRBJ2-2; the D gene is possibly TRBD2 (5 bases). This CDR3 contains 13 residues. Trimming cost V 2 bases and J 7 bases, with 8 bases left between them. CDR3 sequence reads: CASSLTGIGELFF. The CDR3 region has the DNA TGTGCCAGCAGTTTAACGGGGATCGGGGAGCTGTTTTTT.

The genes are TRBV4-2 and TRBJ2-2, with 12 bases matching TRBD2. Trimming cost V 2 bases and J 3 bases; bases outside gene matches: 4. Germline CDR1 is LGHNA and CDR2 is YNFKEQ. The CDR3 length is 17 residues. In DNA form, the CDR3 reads TGTGCCAGCAGCCAAAGGGGACTAGCGGGTGACACCGGGGAGCTGTTTTTT. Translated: CASSQRGLAGDTGELFF.

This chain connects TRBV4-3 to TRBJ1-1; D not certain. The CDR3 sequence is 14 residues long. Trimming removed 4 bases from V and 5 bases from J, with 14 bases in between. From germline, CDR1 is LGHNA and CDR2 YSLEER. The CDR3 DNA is TGCGCCAGCAGCCTCCGGAGGGAATGGACTGAAGCTTTCTTT. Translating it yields CASSLRREWTEAFF.

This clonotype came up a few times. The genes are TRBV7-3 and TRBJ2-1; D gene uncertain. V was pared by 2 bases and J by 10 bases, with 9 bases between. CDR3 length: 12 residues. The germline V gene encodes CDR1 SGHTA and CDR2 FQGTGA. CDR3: CASSLQAKEQFF. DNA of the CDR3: TGTGCCAGCAGCTTACAAGCTAAGGAGCAGTTCTTC.